A selection of T cell receptor beta chains follows, all from one sample in a study of beta chain features in type 1 diabetes. TCRdb keeps only in-frame clones here, not all; method: immunoSEQ multiplex PCR. Among over 40,000 clones listed, 66% were seen once. Material: Tregs from blood. The receptors originated from a man aged 25 to 40 with type 1 diabetes. Some clones in this sample may be carry-over from other donors' samples. Each CDR3 is given with its conserved first and last residue. The order of the fields is CDR3 length, J gene, V gene, CDR3 protein.

length: 18
J: TRBJ2-7
V: TRBV21-1
CDR3: CASSKETLAGGLSYEQYF

length: 14
J: TRBJ2-3
V: TRBV4-3
CDR3: CASSQRGLTDTQYF

length: 17
J: TRBJ1-6
V: TRBV29-1
CDR3: CSVEDRDYISYNSPLHF

length: 16
J: TRBJ2-5
V: TRBV6-6
CDR3: CASSYKGQGMTETQYF

length: 14
J: TRBJ2-7
V: TRBV7-6
CDR3: CASSLGQGMREQYF

length: 13
J: TRBJ2-7
V: TRBV29-1
CDR3: CSVGKGQGYEQYF

length: 16
J: TRBJ2-1
V: TRBV7-9
CDR3: CASSLMRRSSYNEQFF

length: 13
J: TRBJ2-3
V: TRBV29-1
CDR3: CSVGRGAGDTQYF

length: 14
J: TRBJ2-1
V: TRBV5-1
CDR3: CASSSGGSYNEQFF

length: 16
J: TRBJ1-6
V: TRBV4-2
CDR3: CASSQVRRGRGSPLHF

length: 13
J: TRBJ2-7
V: TRBV7-2
CDR3: CASSRGLAYEQYF